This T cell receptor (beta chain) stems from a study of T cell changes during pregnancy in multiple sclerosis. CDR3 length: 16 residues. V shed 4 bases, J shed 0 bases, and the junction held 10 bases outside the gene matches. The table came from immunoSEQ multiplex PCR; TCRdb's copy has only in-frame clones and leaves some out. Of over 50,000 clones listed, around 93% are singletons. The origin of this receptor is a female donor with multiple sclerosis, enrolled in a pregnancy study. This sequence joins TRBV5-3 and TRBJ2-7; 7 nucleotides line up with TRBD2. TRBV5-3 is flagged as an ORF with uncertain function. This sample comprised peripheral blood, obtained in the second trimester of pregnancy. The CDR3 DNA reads TGTGCCAGAAGCCGTCCGGGAGGATCTTACTCCTACGAGCAGTACTTC. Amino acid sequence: CARSRPGGSYSYEQYF.